This T cell receptor (beta chain) originates from a study of cytotoxic CD8 clonotypes in ibrutinib-treated CLL. The overall study: Results showed some 25 partial and 2 complete responses; following median around 73 months, approximately 15 remained remitted, about twelve advanced. An average of roughly 270,000 productive templates and roughly 94,000 productive rearrangements was obtained per sample. Study-wide points: Clonality rose at ibrutinib response and fell back toward baseline at progression.

Only in-frame clones appear in the TCRdb table, and some are missing; sequencing was by immunoSEQ multiplex PCR. The sample holds about 140,000 clones, approximately 80% seen once. Investigators sourced about 2 micrograms of genomic DNA from cryopreserved PBMCs for TCR beta libraries. Remarks on this clone: Its cognate antigen is unknown.

Trimming pared 0 bases from V and 0 bases from J, leaving 18 bases between. This CDR3 region has 20 residues. The V gene's germline CDR1 is LNHNV and CDR2 YYDKDF (reference sequence). The genes are TRBV15 and TRBJ1-6; D is perhaps TRBD1 (5 bases). Sequenced here: PBMCs, sampled after 24 months of ibrutinib treatment. The receptor was derived from a human donor with chronic lymphocytic leukemia. The CDR3 region is CATSRDRPGRESSYNSPLHF. CDR3 DNA: TGTGCCACCAGCAGAGATCGTCCGGGCAGGGAGAGCTCCTATAATTCACCCCTCCACTTT.